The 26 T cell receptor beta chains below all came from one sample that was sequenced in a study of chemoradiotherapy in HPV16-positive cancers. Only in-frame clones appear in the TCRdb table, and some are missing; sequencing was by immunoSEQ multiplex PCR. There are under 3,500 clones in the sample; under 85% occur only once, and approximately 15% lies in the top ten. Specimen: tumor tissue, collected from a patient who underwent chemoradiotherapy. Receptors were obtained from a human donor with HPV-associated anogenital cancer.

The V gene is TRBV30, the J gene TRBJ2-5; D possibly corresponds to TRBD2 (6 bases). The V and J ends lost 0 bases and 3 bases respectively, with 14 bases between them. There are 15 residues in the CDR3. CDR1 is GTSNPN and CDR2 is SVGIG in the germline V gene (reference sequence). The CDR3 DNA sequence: TGTGCCTGGAGTGTACGGGGCGGGGTAAAAGAGACCCAGTACTTC. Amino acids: CAWSVRGGVKETQYF.

The CDR3 spells CASSPLAGTDTQYF. For the CDR3, the DNA is TGTGCCAGCAGTCCTTTAGCGGGCACAGATACGCAGTATTTT. The gene calls are TRBV28 and TRBJ2-3; D might be TRBD2 (6 bases). Germline V gene data show CDR1 as MDHEN and CDR2 as SYDVKM. The germline V and J ends were trimmed by 5 bases and 1 base, with 10 bases remaining between them. The CDR3 spans 14 residues.

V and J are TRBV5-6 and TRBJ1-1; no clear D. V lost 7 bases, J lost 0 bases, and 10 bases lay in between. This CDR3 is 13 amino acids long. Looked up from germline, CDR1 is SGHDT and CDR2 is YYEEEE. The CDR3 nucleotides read TGTGCCAGCTTTCGGATGATGAACACTGAAGCTTTCTTT. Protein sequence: CASFRMMNTEAFF.

The CDR3 nucleotides read TGTGCCACCAGCAGAGTGGGGGGCATGGATGAGCAGTTCTTC. Protein sequence: CATSRVGGMDEQFF. The J gene is TRBJ2-1, the V gene TRBV15; TRBD1 or TRBD2 may be the D gene (6 bases each). Trimming took off 1 base at V and 8 bases at J, with 12 bases between the two ends. The CDR3 loop spans 14 amino acids. Germline V gives CDR1 LNHNV, CDR2 YYDKDF (reference sequence).

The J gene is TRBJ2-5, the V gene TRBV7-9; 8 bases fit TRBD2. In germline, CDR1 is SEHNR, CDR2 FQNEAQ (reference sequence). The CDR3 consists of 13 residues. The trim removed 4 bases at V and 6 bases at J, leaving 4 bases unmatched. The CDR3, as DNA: TGTGCCAGCAGCTATAGCGGGGAAAAGACCCAGTACTTC. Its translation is CASSYSGEKTQYF.

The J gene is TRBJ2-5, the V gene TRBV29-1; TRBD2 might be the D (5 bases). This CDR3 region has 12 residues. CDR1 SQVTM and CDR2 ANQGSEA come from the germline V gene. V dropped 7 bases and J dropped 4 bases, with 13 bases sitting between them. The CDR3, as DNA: TGCAGCGCGGCACCAGGAGGAGAGACCCAGTACTTC. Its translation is CSAAPGGETQYF.

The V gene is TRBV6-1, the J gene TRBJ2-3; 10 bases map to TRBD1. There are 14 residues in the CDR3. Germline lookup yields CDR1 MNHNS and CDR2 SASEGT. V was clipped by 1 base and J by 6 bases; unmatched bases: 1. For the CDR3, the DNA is TGTGCCAGCAGTGAAGGGACAGGGGGGGATACGCAGTATTTT. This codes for CASSEGTGGDTQYF.

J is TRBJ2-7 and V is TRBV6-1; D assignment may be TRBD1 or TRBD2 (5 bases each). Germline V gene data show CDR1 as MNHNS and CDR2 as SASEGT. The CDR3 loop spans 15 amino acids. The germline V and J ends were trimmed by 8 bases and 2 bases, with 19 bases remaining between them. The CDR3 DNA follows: TGTGCCAGCCGTGCGACAGACCGAGGGACCTACGAGCAGTACTTC. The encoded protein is CASRATDRGTYEQYF.

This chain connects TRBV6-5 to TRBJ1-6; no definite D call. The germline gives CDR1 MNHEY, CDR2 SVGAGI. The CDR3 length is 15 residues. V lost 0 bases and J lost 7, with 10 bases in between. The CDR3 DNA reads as TGTGCCAGCAGTTACTCCGGCAGAATCAATTCACCCCTCCACTTT. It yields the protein CASSYSGRINSPLHF.

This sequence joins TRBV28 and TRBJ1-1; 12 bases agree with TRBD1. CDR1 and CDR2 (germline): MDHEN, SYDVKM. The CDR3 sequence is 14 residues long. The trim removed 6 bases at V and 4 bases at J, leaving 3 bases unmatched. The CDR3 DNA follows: TGTGCCAGCAGGCCGGGACAGGGGGCCACTGAAGCTTTCTTT. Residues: CASRPGQGATEAFF.

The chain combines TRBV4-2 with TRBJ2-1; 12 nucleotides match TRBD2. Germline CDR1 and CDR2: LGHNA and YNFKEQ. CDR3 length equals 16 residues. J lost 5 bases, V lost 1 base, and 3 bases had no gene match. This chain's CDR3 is CASSQGTSGNNNEQFF. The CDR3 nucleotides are TGTGCCAGCAGCCAAGGGACTAGCGGGAACAACAATGAGCAGTTCTTC.

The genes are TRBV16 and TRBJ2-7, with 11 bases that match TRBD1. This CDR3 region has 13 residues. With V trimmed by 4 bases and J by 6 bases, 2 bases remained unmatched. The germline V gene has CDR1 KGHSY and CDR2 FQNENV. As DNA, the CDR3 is TGTGCCAGCAGCCTCGGGACAGGGGGCGAGCAGTACTTC. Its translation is CASSLGTGGEQYF. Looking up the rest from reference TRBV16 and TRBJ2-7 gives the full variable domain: GEEVAQTPKHLVRGEGQKAKLYCAPIKGHSYVFWYQQVLKNEFKFLISFQNENVFDETGMPKERFSAKCLPNSPCSLEIQATKLEDSAVYFCASSLGTGGEQYFGPGTRLTVT.

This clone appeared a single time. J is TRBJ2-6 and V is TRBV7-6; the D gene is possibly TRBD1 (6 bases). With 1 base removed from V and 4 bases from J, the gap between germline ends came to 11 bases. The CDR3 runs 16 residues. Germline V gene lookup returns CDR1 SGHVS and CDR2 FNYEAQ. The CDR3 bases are TGTGCCAGCAGCTTAGGTCACAGGGCCGGGGCCAACGTCCTGACTTTC. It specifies CASSLGHRAGANVLTF.

This CDR3 is CASARVTEAFF. For the CDR3, the DNA is TGTGCCAGCGCCAGGGTTACTGAAGCTTTCTTT. V is TRBV6-1 and J is TRBJ1-1, with D perhaps matching TRBD1 (5 bases). Germline V gives CDR1 MNHNS, CDR2 SASEGT. The CDR3 sequence is 11 residues long. Trimming left V 8 bases short and J 5 bases short, with 9 bases between.

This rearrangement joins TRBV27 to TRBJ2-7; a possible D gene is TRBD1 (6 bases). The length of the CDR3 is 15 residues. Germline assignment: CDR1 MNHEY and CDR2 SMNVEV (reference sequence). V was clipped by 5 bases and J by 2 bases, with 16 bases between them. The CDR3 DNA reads TGTGCCAGCAGTAGCCGGACAGCCGCTGCCTACGAGCAGTACTTC. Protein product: CASSSRTAAAYEQYF.

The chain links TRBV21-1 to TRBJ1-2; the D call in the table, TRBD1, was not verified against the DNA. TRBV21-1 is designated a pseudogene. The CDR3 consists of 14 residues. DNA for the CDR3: TGTGCCAGCAGCATCTCCGGGACAAATTTTGGCTACACCTTC. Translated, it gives CASSISGTNFGYTF.

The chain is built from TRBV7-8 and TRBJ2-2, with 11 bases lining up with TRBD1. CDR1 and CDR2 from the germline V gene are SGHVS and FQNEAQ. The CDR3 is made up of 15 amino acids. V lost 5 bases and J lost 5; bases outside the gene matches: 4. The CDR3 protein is CASSVRDRGTGELFF. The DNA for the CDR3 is TGTGCCAGCAGCGTCCGGGACAGGGGGACCGGGGAGCTGTTTTTT.

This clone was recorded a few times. The CDR3: CASSARQYSTEAFF. Written as DNA, the CDR3 is TGTGCCAGCAGTGCCCGACAGTATAGCACTGAAGCTTTCTTT. V usage is TRBV6-1 and J usage is TRBJ1-1, with a tentative D call TRBD1 (5 bases). The V end was cut by 4 bases, the J end by 4 bases, with 13 bases between. Germline V gene sequence: CDR1 MNHNS, CDR2 SASEGT. This CDR3 region has 14 residues.

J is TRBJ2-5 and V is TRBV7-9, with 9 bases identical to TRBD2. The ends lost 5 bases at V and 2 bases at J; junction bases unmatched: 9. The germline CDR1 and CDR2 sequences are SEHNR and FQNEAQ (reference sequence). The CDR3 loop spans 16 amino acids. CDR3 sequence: CASSRERLAGQETQYF. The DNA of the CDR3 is TGTGCCAGCAGCCGGGAACGGCTAGCGGGGCAAGAGACCCAGTACTTC.

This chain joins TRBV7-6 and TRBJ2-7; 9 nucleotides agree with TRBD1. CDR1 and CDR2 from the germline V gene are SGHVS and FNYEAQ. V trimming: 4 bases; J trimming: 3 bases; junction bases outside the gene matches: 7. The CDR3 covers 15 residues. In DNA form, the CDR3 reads TGTGCCAGCAGCTCTACAGGGGGCCAAGACTACGAGCAGTACTTC. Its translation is CASSSTGGQDYEQYF.

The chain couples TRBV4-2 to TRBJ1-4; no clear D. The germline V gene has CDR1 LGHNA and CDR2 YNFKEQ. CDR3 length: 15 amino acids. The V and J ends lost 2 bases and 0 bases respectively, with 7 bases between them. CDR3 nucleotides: TGTGCCAGCAGCCAACCCGGCACAACTAATGAAAAACTGTTTTTT. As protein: CASSQPGTTNEKLFF.

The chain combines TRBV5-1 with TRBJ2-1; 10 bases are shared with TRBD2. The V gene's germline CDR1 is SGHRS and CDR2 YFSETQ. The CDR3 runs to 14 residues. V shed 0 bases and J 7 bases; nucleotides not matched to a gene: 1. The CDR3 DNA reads TGCGCCAGCAGCTTGGCTAGCGGGAGTAATGAGCAGTTCTTC. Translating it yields CASSLASGSNEQFF.

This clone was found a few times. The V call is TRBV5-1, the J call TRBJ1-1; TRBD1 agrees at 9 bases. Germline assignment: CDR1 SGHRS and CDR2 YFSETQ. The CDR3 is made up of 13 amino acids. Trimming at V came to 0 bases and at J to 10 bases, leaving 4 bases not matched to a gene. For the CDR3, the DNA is TGCGCCAGCAGCTTGGAGGGACAGGGTCGAGCTTTCTTT. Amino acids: CASSLEGQGRAFF.

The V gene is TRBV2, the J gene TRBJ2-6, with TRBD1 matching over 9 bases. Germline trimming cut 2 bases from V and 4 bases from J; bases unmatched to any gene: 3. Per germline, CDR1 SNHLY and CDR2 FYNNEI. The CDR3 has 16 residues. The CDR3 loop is CASSENRGLGANVLTF. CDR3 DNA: TGTGCCAGCAGTGAAAACAGGGGGCTAGGGGCCAACGTCCTGACTTTC.

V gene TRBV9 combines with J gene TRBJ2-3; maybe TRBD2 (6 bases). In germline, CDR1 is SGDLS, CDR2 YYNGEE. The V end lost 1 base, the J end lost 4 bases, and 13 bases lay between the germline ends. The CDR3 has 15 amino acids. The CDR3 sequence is CASSVSAREADTQYF. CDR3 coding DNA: TGTGCCAGCAGCGTATCTGCTAGGGAGGCAGATACGCAGTATTTT.

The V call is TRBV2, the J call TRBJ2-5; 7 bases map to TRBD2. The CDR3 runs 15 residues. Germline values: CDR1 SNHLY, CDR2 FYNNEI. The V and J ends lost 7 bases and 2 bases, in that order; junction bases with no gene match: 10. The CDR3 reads CASIAWGGEQETQYF. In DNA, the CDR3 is TGTGCCAGCATTGCGTGGGGGGGAGAGCAAGAGACCCAGTACTTC.